A selection of T cell receptor beta chains follows, all from one sample in a study of technical replicates of blood from a handful of donors. Sequencing used immunoSEQ multiplex PCR; TCRdb keeps in-frame clones, though not all of them. The data hold tens of thousands of clones, with 85% to 95% observed a single time. The sequenced sample was PBMCs. The receptors derive from a human donor in good health. Some clones in this sample may be carry-over from other donors' samples. Both conserved end residues are part of each CDR3. Each record gives: V gene, D gene, clone size, J gene, CDR3 DNA, CDR3 protein. The D gene is left open where the match is weak. Size tells how often a clone was seen (once, few, many) or the class of an expanded clone, and some rows leave it out.

TRBV4-1	TRBD2	.	TRBJ2-7	TGCGCCAGCAGCCAAGACACTAGCGGGAGTTCCTACGAGCAGTACTTC	CASSQDTSGSSYEQYF
TRBV27	TRBD1	.	TRBJ1-5	TGTGCCAGCAGAGCCGGGACAGGGGGCCTTAGCAATCAGCCCCAGCATTTT	CASRAGTGGLSNQPQHF
TRBV21-1	.	.	TRBJ2-1	TGTGCCAGCAGCACCGCCGGGACTCCCTACAATGAGCAGTTCTTC	CASSTAGTPYNEQFF
TRBV11-2	.	few	TRBJ2-2	TGTGCCAGCAGCCTGCCGGGACTTCGCACCGGGGAGCTGTTTTTT	CASSLPGLRTGELFF
TRBV19	TRBD2	.	TRBJ2-7	TGTGCCAGTAGTATAGTCCGGGGGGACGAGCAGTACTTC	CASSIVRGDEQYF
TRBV19	TRBD1	.	TRBJ2-7	TGTGCCAGTAGTATTCGGCCAGGGGGCAACTACGAGCAGTACTTC	CASSIRPGGNYEQYF
TRBV7-9	.	.	TRBJ1-1	TGTGCCAGCAGCTTAGGGGAGTGGGTTACTGAAGCTTTCTTT	CASSLGEWVTEAFF
TRBV5-1	.	.	TRBJ1-1	TGCGCCAGCAGCTTGGGGGCCCAGATGAACACTGAAGCTTTCTTT	CASSLGAQMNTEAFF
TRBV4-3	TRBD1	.	TRBJ1-2	TGCGCCAGCAGCCAACCCACAGGGGGTCTAGGGTATGGCTACACCTTC	CASSQPTGGLGYGYTF
TRBV7-8	.	.	TRBJ2-1	TGTGCCAGCAGCTTACGAGGGTCGGCCCCAAGACGGTCCTACAATGAGCAGTTCTTC	CASSLRGSAPRRSYNEQFF
TRBV6-5	.	.	TRBJ1-1	TGTGCCACAAAAGTGGGGGCCGAGAACACTGAAGCTTTCTTT	CATKVGAENTEAFF
TRBV7-2	TRBD2	.	TRBJ2-1	TGTGCATTGAAAGGACTAGCGGGAGGGTTATCCTACAATGAGCAGTTCTTC	CALKGLAGGLSYNEQFF
TRBV29-1	TRBD1	.	TRBJ1-1	TGCAGCGTTTACCCCCGGGACAGGGGGAACACTGAAGCTTTCTTT	CSVYPRDRGNTEAFF
TRBV30	TRBD1	.	TRBJ2-7	TGTGCCTGGAGTCAGATGGGACAGGGTGCATTCTACGAGCAGTACTTC	CAWSQMGQGAFYEQYF
TRBV7-3	TRBD1	once	TRBJ2-7	TGTGCCAGCAGCCCCACCGGGACAGGGTACGAGCAGTACTTC	CASSPTGTGYEQYF
TRBV5-1	.	.	TRBJ2-2	TGCGCCACCAAACCTAAGGGGGCGAACACCGGGGAGCTGTTTTTT	CATKPKGANTGELFF
TRBV5-4	TRBD2	.	TRBJ2-7	TGTGCCAGCAGCCGGGGGGACCGTCGCGAGCAGTACTTC	CASSRGDRREQYF
TRBV2	.	.	TRBJ1-3	TGTGCCAGCAGTGGTATCTCTGGAAACACCATATATTTT	CASSGISGNTIYF
TRBV6-5	TRBD1	.	TRBJ2-1	TGTGCCAGCAGTTACGGACAGGGTGCCTACAATGAGCAGTTCTTC	CASSYGQGAYNEQFF
TRBV4-3	.	.	TRBJ1-2	TGCGCCAGCAGCCAAGATCAGGTTGGCTACACCTTC	CASSQDQVGYTF
TRBV5-4	.	.	TRBJ2-5	TGTGCCAGCAGCGAACACACCAAGCGGGAGACCCAGTACTTC	CASSEHTKRETQYF
TRBV11-3	.	few	TRBJ1-1	TGTGCCAGCAGCGATTCAGGTAGACCCACTGAAGCTTTCTTT	CASSDSGRPTEAFF
TRBV7-2	.	.	TRBJ2-7	TGTGCCAGCAGCTTAAGGCCCGGGACTTTCTACGAGCAGTACTTC	CASSLRPGTFYEQYF
TRBV6-1	.	.	TRBJ2-6	TGTGCCAGCAGTGAACTCAGGCACCCCTCTGGGGCCAACGTCCTGACTTTC	CASSELRHPSGANVLTF
TRBV4-3	.	.	TRBJ2-2	TGCGCCAGCAGCCAAGAGGCAGGACACCCCGGGGAGCTGTTTTTT	CASSQEAGHPGELFF
TRBV7-9	TRBD1	.	TRBJ2-5	TGTGCCAGCAGCTTAGAGGGGGCGGAGACCCAGTACTTC	CASSLEGAETQYF
TRBV29-1	TRBD1	few	TRBJ1-1	TGCAGCGTTGGACAGGGGGCGAACACTGAAGCTTTCTTT	CSVGQGANTEAFF
TRBV9	.	.	TRBJ2-3	TGTGCCAGCAGCGTAGCCGCAGATACGCAGTATTTT	CASSVAADTQYF
TRBV11-2	.	.	TRBJ2-5	TGTGCCAGCAGCTTAGTTGGCGGTTCGGGGACCCAGTACTTC	CASSLVGGSGTQYF
TRBV5-1	TRBD1	.	TRBJ1-2	TGCGCCAGCGGTTTTGCCGACAGGGGCTTGTACGGCTACACCTTC	CASGFADRGLYGYTF
TRBV6-5	TRBD2	once	TRBJ2-1	TGTGCCAGCAGTTACGCTGCTAGCGGGAGGGCCGGGAAGTTCTTC	CASSYAASGRAGKFF
TRBV7-9	.	once	TRBJ2-1	TGTGCCAGCAGACACCCTGAAAGCTCCTACAATGAGCAGTTCTTC	CASRHPESSYNEQFF
TRBV19	.	.	TRBJ2-7	TGTGCCAGTAACCAGGGGTTCGGGACCTACGAGCAGTACTTC	CASNQGFGTYEQYF
TRBV11-2	TRBD1	once	TRBJ1-1	TGTGCCAGCAGACGAGGGACAGGGGGTCGGATGAACACTGAAGCTTTCTTT	CASRRGTGGRMNTEAFF
TRBV6-1	.	.	TRBJ2-6	TGTGCCAGCAGTGCCCTACGCTCTGGGGCCAACGTCCTGACTTTC	CASSALRSGANVLTF
TRBV21-1	.	.	TRBJ2-7	TGTGCCAGCAGCACATACCGACACCCCCGATCTGCTTTC	CASSTYRHPRSAF
TRBV9	.	few	TRBJ1-2	TGTGCCAGCTCTGCGTGGCCAGGGAACTATGGCTACACCTTC	CASSAWPGNYGYTF
TRBV5-1	.	once	TRBJ1-1	TGCGCCAGCAGCTTTTCCGGTGGGAACACTGAAGCTTTCTTT	CASSFSGGNTEAFF